The sequence of this TCR beta chain was determined in a study of radiation and T cells in renal cell carcinoma. Whole-study results and caveats: In blood, top tumor clones expanded by 2 weeks, shrinking by 4.

As to time point: blood 2 weeks post-SBRT. Treatment given: 15 Gy SBRT to primary tumor, nephrectomy 4 weeks later. This CDR3 region has 15 residues. The germline CDR1 and CDR2 sequences are SNHLY and FYNNEI. The trim removed 6 bases at V and 3 bases at J, leaving 7 bases unmatched. In its sample, this clone was seen once. What it recognizes is unknown. Repertoires were generated with immunoSEQ multiplex PCR, while TCRdb's copy carries only in-frame clones and drops some. The sample has roughly 80,000 clones; roughly 85% are singletons. Sequenced material: blood, taken from a patient whose treatment included radiotherapy and nephrectomy. The rearrangement joins TRBV2 to TRBJ1-5; TRBD1 agrees at 8 bases. The sequence was collected from a woman between 45 and 60 years old with renal cell carcinoma. The CDR3: CASSEQTGDNQPQHF. The CDR3 DNA is TGTGCCAGCAGCGAACAGACAGGGGACAATCAGCCCCAGCATTTT. Based on the CDR3 plus reference TRBV2 and TRBJ1-5, the full variable domain is EPEVTQTPSHQVTQMGQEVILRCVPISNHLYFYWYRQILGQKVEFLVSFYNNEISEKSEIFDDQFSVERPDGSNFTLKIRSTKLEDSAMYFCASSEQTGDNQPQHFGDGTRLSIL.